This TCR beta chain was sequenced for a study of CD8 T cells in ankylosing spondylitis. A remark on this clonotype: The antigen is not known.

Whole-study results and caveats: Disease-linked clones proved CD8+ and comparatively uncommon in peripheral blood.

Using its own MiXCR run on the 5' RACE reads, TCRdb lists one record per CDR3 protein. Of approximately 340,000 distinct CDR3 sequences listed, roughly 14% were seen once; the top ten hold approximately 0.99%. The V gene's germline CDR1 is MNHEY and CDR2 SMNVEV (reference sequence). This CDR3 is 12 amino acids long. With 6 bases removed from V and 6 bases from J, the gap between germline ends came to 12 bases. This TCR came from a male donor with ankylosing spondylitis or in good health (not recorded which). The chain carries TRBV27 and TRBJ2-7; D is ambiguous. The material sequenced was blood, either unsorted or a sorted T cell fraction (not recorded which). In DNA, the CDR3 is TGTGCCAGCAGACGTGGGGAAGTCGAGCAGTACTTC. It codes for CASRRGEVEQYF.